These 22 T cell receptor beta chains came from one sample sequenced in a study of T cell changes during pregnancy in multiple sclerosis. TCRdb's copy holds only in-frame clones and misses some; the assay was immunoSEQ multiplex PCR. The sample gives about 100,000 clones, about 90% of which show up once; more than 1.5% is in the top ten. The input for sequencing was peripheral blood, taken after pregnancy. Receptors originate from a female donor with multiple sclerosis, enrolled in a pregnancy study.

The chain joins TRBV10-3 to TRBJ2-7, with D perhaps TRBD2 (6 bases). Trimming stripped 4 bases from V and 1 base from J, with 14 bases between. CDR1 ENHRY and CDR2 SYGVKD come from the germline V gene. This CDR3 region has 15 residues. The CDR3 is CAISGLASVSYEQYF. The DNA for the CDR3 is TGTGCCATCAGTGGCTTGGCTAGCGTTTCCTACGAGCAGTACTTC.

J is TRBJ1-1 and V is TRBV4-1, with a tentative D call TRBD1 (5 bases). The CDR3 consists of 15 residues. CDR1 MGHRA and CDR2 YSYEKL come from the germline V gene. Trimming left V 3 bases short and J 1 base short, with 12 bases between. CDR3 sequence reads: CASSQMTAKNTEAFF. As DNA, the CDR3 is TGCGCCAGCAGCCAGATGACAGCCAAGAACACTGAAGCTTTCTTT.

This clone showed up just a few times. The gene calls are TRBV9 and TRBJ1-1; 8 positions match TRBD1. V was pared by 0 bases and J by 10 bases, with 5 bases of the junction left unmatched. Germline values: CDR1 SGDLS, CDR2 YYNGEE. The CDR3 spans 13 residues. The CDR3 region has the DNA TGTGCCAGCAGCGTAGCAGGGGGCGGAGGAGCTTTCTTT. Its translation is CASSVAGGGGAFF.

This clone was seen just once. The chain couples TRBV5-6 to TRBJ1-1; 8 bases map to TRBD1. Germline CDR1 reads SGHDT; CDR2 reads YYEEEE. The ends lost 3 bases at V and 1 base at J; junction bases unmatched: 8. The length of the CDR3 is 16 residues. The CDR3 DNA reads as TGTGCCAGCAGCTATAGGTCAGGGGGCAGGAACACTGAAGCTTTCTTT. This codes for CASSYRSGGRNTEAFF.

The rearrangement uses TRBV2 and TRBJ2-7; D not certain. The CDR3 has 13 amino acids. V was shortened by 3 bases and J by 3 bases, with 9 bases between the two germline ends. CDR1 and CDR2 from the germline V gene are SNHLY and FYNNEI. In DNA, the CDR3 is TGTGCCAGCAGTGATACAGCAGACTACGAGCAGTACTTC. Translation: CASSDTADYEQYF.

The V and J genes are TRBV5-4 and TRBJ1-2; 7 bases align to TRBD1. The CDR3 is made up of 15 amino acids. J lost 4 bases, V lost 0 bases, and 6 bases had no gene match. Germline CDR1 SGHNT, CDR2 YYREEE (reference sequence). The CDR3 here is CASSLDQTGRYGYTF. The CDR3 nucleotides read TGTGCCAGCAGCTTGGACCAGACAGGGCGCTATGGCTACACCTTC.

The gene calls are TRBV6-5 and TRBJ2-3, with D possibly TRBD2 on 6 matching bases. Trimming took 2 bases from V and 9 from J, leaving 15 bases between them. Germline V lookup: CDR1 MNHEY, CDR2 SVGAGI. The CDR3 consists of 14 residues. The CDR3 DNA reads as TGTGCCAGCAGTTACGCCCTCCGGGACTCCACGCAGTATTTT. Translated, it gives CASSYALRDSTQYF.

The chain employs TRBV5-1 and TRBJ1-1; the D gene is possibly TRBD1 (6 bases). Germline-derived CDR1 and CDR2 are SGHRS and YFSETQ. Deletions cut 1 base from V and 1 base from J, with 11 bases between. This CDR3 spans 15 amino acids. CDR3 DNA sequence: TGCGCCAGCAGCTTGACAGGGAAGGAGAACACTGAAGCTTTCTTT. Translation: CASSLTGKENTEAFF.

The rearrangement uses TRBV29-1 and TRBJ2-3, with 8 bases aligning to TRBD2. V was pared by 7 bases and J by 5 bases, with 17 bases of the junction left unmatched. CDR1 and CDR2 (germline): SQVTM, ANQGSEA. This CDR3 contains 16 residues. This CDR3 reads CSAGTRHWREVDTQYF. CDR3 DNA: TGCAGCGCTGGAACCCGGCATTGGCGGGAGGTAGATACGCAGTATTTT.

The chain has TRBV10-3 and TRBJ2-2, with 8 positions matching TRBD1. CDR3 length equals 17 residues. The germline CDR1 and CDR2 sequences are ENHRY and SYGVKD. V was clipped by 3 bases and J by 5 bases; unmatched bases: 11. For the CDR3, the DNA is TGTGCCATCAGTGAAATTTCGGACAGGGATACGACCGGGGAGCTGTTTTTT. Protein product: CAISEISDRDTTGELFF.

CDR3 sequence reads: CASSPVTDSPNTEAFF. The CDR3 coding sequence is TGCGCCAGCAGCCCGGTTACCGACAGCCCCAACACTGAAGCTTTCTTT. V usage is TRBV4-3 and J usage is TRBJ1-1; D is possibly TRBD1 (5 bases). The length of the CDR3 is 16 residues. CDR1 is LGHNA and CDR2 is YSLEER in the germline V gene. Trimming pared 4 bases from V and 2 bases from J, leaving 17 bases between.

This chain joins TRBV4-3 and TRBJ1-4, with D possibly TRBD1 on 5 matching bases. Germline CDR1 LGHNA, CDR2 YSLEER. V was clipped by 3 bases and J by 2 bases, with 13 bases between them. The CDR3 contains 16 residues. The CDR3 nucleotides read TGCGCCAGCAGCCAGAGCCCGGGACTCACTAATGAAAAACTGTTTTTT. Protein sequence: CASSQSPGLTNEKLFF.

This rearrangement joins TRBV6-6 to TRBJ1-1; D may be TRBD1 (5 bases). This CDR3 comprises 14 residues. Germline-derived CDR1 and CDR2 are MNHNY and SVGAGI (reference sequence). Trimming pared 6 bases from V and 6 bases from J, leaving 17 bases between. The CDR3, as DNA: TGTGCCAGCAGGGGTACACTAACGGGGGCTGAAGCTTTCTTT. Protein: CASRGTLTGAEAFF.

V is TRBV2 and J is TRBJ2-3, with 12 bases fitting TRBD2. The CDR3 is 17 residues long. CDR1 SNHLY and CDR2 FYNNEI come from the germline V gene. V dropped 4 bases and J dropped 0; count of bases not matched to a gene: 5. CDR3 DNA: TGTGCCAGCAGTGGAGGACTAGCGGGGAGTAGCACAGATACGCAGTATTTT. Its translation: CASSGGLAGSSTDTQYF.

In its sample, this clone was seen once. One junction end disagrees with the germline gene, perhaps due to a read error. The chain carries TRBV6-1 and TRBJ2-7; tentative D call: TRBD2 (5 bases). This CDR3 region has 14 residues. Germline CDR1 MNHNS, CDR2 SASEGT. This CDR3 is CASSEPLDSDEQYF. The CDR3 bases are TGTGCCAGCAGTGAACCACTGGACTCCGACGAGCAGTACTTC.

This chain connects TRBV5-4 to TRBJ2-7; no clear D gene. The CDR3 is 12 residues long. V shed 2 bases and J shed 2 bases, with 5 bases lying between them. The germline V gene encodes CDR1 SGHNT and CDR2 YYREEE (reference sequence). The CDR3 coding sequence is TGTGCCAGCAGCTTACTTCCCTACGAGCAGTACTTC. This translates into CASSLLPYEQYF. The full variable domain, in which reference TRBV5-4 and TRBJ2-7 provide the parts outside the CDR3, is ETGVTQSPTHLIKTRGQQVTLRCSSQSGHNTVSWYQQALGQGPQFIFQYYREEENGRGNFPPRFSGLQFPNYSSELNVNALELDDSALYLCASSLLPYEQYFGPGTRLTVT.

The chain links TRBV6-5 to TRBJ1-6; weak D call: TRBD1 (6 bases). Trimming left V 4 bases short and J 8 bases short, with 18 bases between. This CDR3 has 16 residues. The germline gives CDR1 MNHEY, CDR2 SVGAGI. Here the CDR3 reads CASSSAGALMDSPLHF. Here the CDR3 DNA reads TGTGCCAGCAGTTCGGCGGGGGCGTTAATGGATTCACCCCTCCACTTT.

The gene calls are TRBV18 and TRBJ1-1, with D tentatively TRBD1 (5 bases). V dropped 5 bases and J dropped 1 base, with 11 bases sitting between them. This CDR3 comprises 14 residues. Germline V lookup: CDR1 KGHSH, CDR2 LQKENI. For the CDR3, the DNA is TGTGCCAGCTCAACGGGGGTCCGGAACACTGAAGCTTTCTTT. It is translated as CASSTGVRNTEAFF.

In DNA, the CDR3 is TGTGCCAGCTCACTGGGACTAAACTACAATGAGCAGTTCTTC. Translated: CASSLGLNYNEQFF. The chain joins TRBV18 to TRBJ2-1; 7 bases line up with TRBD2. The length of the CDR3 is 14 residues. Germline V gene sequence: CDR1 KGHSH, CDR2 LQKENI. J was trimmed by 3 bases and V by 4 bases; bases with no gene match: 3.

This clone has a handful of counts. The CDR3 protein is CASSRLAGSYEQYF. The CDR3 DNA is TGTGCCAGCAGCCGACTAGCCGGATCCTACGAGCAGTACTTC. The chain employs TRBV6-5 and TRBJ2-7; 7 bases agree with TRBD2. There are 14 residues in the CDR3. V lost 6 bases to trimming and J lost 1 base; unmatched junction nucleotides: 6. From germline, CDR1 is MNHEY and CDR2 SVGAGI.

The gene calls are TRBV7-2 and TRBJ1-2; possible D gene TRBD1, 5 bases. CDR3 length equals 18 residues. The V gene lost 0 bases and the J gene lost 8 bases, with 25 bases spanning the gap. Germline V gene sequence: CDR1 SGHTA, CDR2 FQGNSA. In nucleotides, the CDR3 is TGTGCCAGCAGCTTAGCGGTTTATGGGGCGGGAAGTCTCCAGGGCTACACCTTC. It is translated as CASSLAVYGAGSLQGYTF.

This chain connects TRBV6-6 to TRBJ2-2, with 7 bases identical to TRBD1. The CDR3 sequence is 14 residues long. The V gene's germline CDR1 is MNHNY and CDR2 SVGAGI (reference sequence). The trim removed 8 bases at V and 2 bases at J, leaving 5 bases unmatched. CDR3 sequence (DNA): TGTGCCAGCGGGCGACAGGGAAACACCGGGGAGCTGTTTTTT. As protein: CASGRQGNTGELFF.